This TCR beta chain comes out of a study of T cells in narcolepsy. Study background: Enrolled donors included narcolepsy type 1 or type 2 patients and healthy controls.

A note on this clone: Its antigen is unknown.

Study-level findings and limits: Autoreactive clone sequences were missing from some blood memory CD4+ repertoires. Comparing one patient's CSF and blood CD4+ clonotypes highlighted HCRT- and TRIB2-specific autoreactive clonotypes.

TCRdb's table, derived via immunoSEQ multiplex PCR, lists solely in-frame clones and lacks some. The sample lists roughly 30,000 clones; 70% to 90% were seen once. Germline lookup yields CDR1 LGHNA and CDR2 YSLEER. J gave up 4 bases and V 2 bases, and 5 bases lay outside the gene matches. The CDR3 runs to 15 residues. Material: memory (CD45RA-) CD4+ T cells from blood. This TCR derives from a human donor in good health. The V gene is TRBV4-3, the J gene TRBJ2-7, with 10 bases identical to TRBD2. CDR3 nucleotides: TGCGCCAGCAGCCAATTAGCGGGGGGATTTTACGAGCAGTACTTC. This encodes CASSQLAGGFYEQYF.